The 14 T cell receptor beta chains below all came from one sample that was sequenced in a study of blood T cell repertoires in COVID-19. This table comes from immunoSEQ multiplex PCR, and its TCRdb copy is limited to in-frame clones, with some not included. The profile shows some 300,000 clones, roughly 86% of them singletons. The specimen was PBMCs or T cells enriched from blood (not recorded which). The source of these receptors is a woman aged 25 to 39 who had recovered from COVID-19.

This chain links TRBV28 with TRBJ2-4; TRBD1 is a possible D gene (6 bases). CDR1 MDHEN and CDR2 SYDVKM come from the germline V gene. V lost 6 bases and J lost 3, with 21 bases in between. This CDR3 contains 17 residues. The CDR3 sequence is CASSYNHRDFVKNIQYF. The CDR3, as DNA: TGTGCCAGCAGCTACAATCACAGGGATTTTGTCAAAAACATTCAGTACTTC.

This clone was recorded only once. The rearrangement links TRBV5-8 to TRBJ2-5; 7 bases fit TRBD2. CDR3 length: 14 residues. V lost 5 bases to trimming and J lost 5 bases; unmatched junction nucleotides: 9. In germline, CDR1 is SGHTS, CDR2 YDEGEE. The CDR3 loop is CASSYRDYEETQYF. The CDR3 DNA reads TGTGCCAGCAGTTACCGGGACTACGAGGAGACCCAGTACTTC.

This clone has just a few counts. The chain is built from TRBV30 and TRBJ1-2, with a weak D call TRBD1 (5 bases). CDR3 length equals 16 residues. Looked up from germline, CDR1 is GTSNPN and CDR2 is SVGIG (reference sequence). Trimming shortened V by 5 bases and J by 4 bases, and 23 bases separated the two germline ends. The CDR3 bases are TGTGCCTGGGGTGGGCTAATGAGGACATCGGCCTATGGCTACACCTTC. Its protein is CAWGGLMRTSAYGYTF.

The chain carries TRBV27 and TRBJ2-1; D not certain. Germline lookup yields CDR1 MNHEY and CDR2 SMNVEV (reference sequence). CDR3 length: 15 amino acids. V lost 2 bases and J lost 1, with 9 bases in between. CDR3 loop: CASSLGPSSYNEQFF. The CDR3, as DNA: TGTGCCAGCAGTTTAGGGCCGAGTTCCTACAATGAGCAGTTCTTC.

This rearrangement joins TRBV11-2 to TRBJ2-3, with unresolved D. V lost 0 bases to trimming and J lost 0 bases, with 13 bases between them. Germline CDR1 SGHAT, CDR2 FQNNGV. This CDR3 comprises 17 residues. The CDR3 coding sequence is TGTGCCAGCAGCTTAGATTGGCCAGGCTCAAGCACAGATACGCAGTATTTT. Residues: CASSLDWPGSSTDTQYF.

The V call is TRBV28, the J call TRBJ2-7, with 9 bases fitting TRBD1. The germline CDR1 and CDR2 sequences are MDHEN and SYDVKM. The ends lost 6 bases at V and 4 bases at J; junction bases unmatched: 1. The CDR3 totals 12 residues. The CDR3 DNA sequence: TGTGCCAGCAGCGACAGGGGGTACGAGCAGTACTTC. This translates into CASSDRGYEQYF.

The CDR3 coding sequence is TGCGCCAGCAGCAGGACTAGCGGGACGGAGACCCAGTACTTC. Protein: CASSRTSGTETQYF. The chain employs TRBV10-2 and TRBJ2-5; 12 positions agree with TRBD2. The CDR3 length is 14 residues. Germline CDR1 reads WSHSY; CDR2 reads SAAADI. V trimming: 6 bases; J trimming: 5 bases; junction bases outside the gene matches: 4.

The gene calls are TRBV7-6 and TRBJ1-5, with 7 bases that match TRBD1. The CDR3 covers 15 residues. V shed 1 base and J 5 bases; nucleotides not matched to a gene: 5. Per germline, CDR1 SGHVS and CDR2 FNYEAQ. The CDR3 spells CASSLGGGPYQPQHF. The CDR3 DNA sequence: TGTGCCAGCAGCTTAGGAGGGGGCCCATATCAGCCCCAGCATTTT.

This clone was counted only a few times. The V gene is TRBV5-1, the J gene TRBJ1-6; TRBD1 might be the D (5 bases). The germline V gene encodes CDR1 SGHRS and CDR2 YFSETQ. Trimming shortened V by 7 bases and J by 0 bases, and 11 bases separated the two germline ends. This CDR3 contains 15 residues. The CDR3 nucleotides read TGCGCCAGCCCCGGGGGGAGCTCCTATAATTCACCCCTCCACTTT. This sequence encodes CASPGGSSYNSPLHF.

V is TRBV29-1 and J is TRBJ1-4; D not resolved. CDR3 length: 13 amino acids. V lost 6 bases and J 2 bases, leaving 10 bases between the germline ends. Germline V CDR1 and CDR2: SQVTM, ANQGSEA. The DNA for the CDR3 is TGCAGCGTCATACTATCGACTAATGAAAAACTGTTTTTT. Its protein is CSVILSTNEKLFF.

V is TRBV30 and J is TRBJ1-5; no clear D. Germline V lookup: CDR1 GTSNPN, CDR2 SVGIG (reference sequence). V was trimmed by 1 base and J by 3 bases, leaving 13 bases between them. CDR3 length equals 15 residues. CDR3 sequence reads: CAWSASGLFNQPQHF. CDR3 sequence (DNA): TGTGCCTGGAGTGCGTCCGGACTGTTCAATCAGCCCCAGCATTTT.

The rearrangement joins TRBV3-1 (or the pseudogene TRBV3-2) to TRBJ2-2; D not resolved. Germline CDR1 reads LGHDT; CDR2 reads YNNKEL (reference sequence). The CDR3 runs 16 residues. Trimming took 4 bases from V and 1 from J, leaving 13 bases between them. CDR3 region: CASSPWATLNTGELFF. The CDR3 DNA follows: TGTGCCAGCAGCCCCTGGGCGACCTTGAACACCGGGGAGCTGTTTTTT.

The chain links TRBV19 to TRBJ2-7; the match to TRBD2 covers 12 bases. Germline V gives CDR1 LNHDA, CDR2 SQIVND (reference sequence). CDR3 length: 14 amino acids. The trim removed 5 bases at V and 4 bases at J, leaving 3 bases unmatched. CDR3 in DNA: TGTGCCAGTAGTCTAGCGGGAGGGCGGTACGAGCAGTACTTC. Its protein is CASSLAGGRYEQYF.

The rearrangement joins TRBV11-2 to TRBJ2-7, with no clear D. CDR3 length: 11 residues. The germline gives CDR1 SGHAT, CDR2 FQNNGV. Trimming took off 5 bases at V and 6 bases at J, with 8 bases between the two ends. Here the CDR3 reads CASSPPGEQYF. As DNA, the CDR3 is TGTGCCAGCAGCCCCCCCGGCGAGCAGTACTTC.